The 21 T cell receptor beta chains listed next were all sequenced from one sample in a study of immune evolution from preneoplasia to lung adenocarcinoma. Only in-frame clones appear in the TCRdb table, and some are missing; sequencing was by immunoSEQ multiplex PCR. The sample includes 11,000 to 15,000 clones, approximately 85% of them seen just once. Material: FFPE lung adenocarcinoma in situ tissue. Source of these receptors: a donor aged 70 or older with lung adenocarcinoma.

This clone was seen only once. The chain uses TRBV5-3 and TRBJ1-1; no clear D gene. TRBV5-3 is reported as an ORF; its role is uncertain. This CDR3 region has 13 residues. The V gene lost 0 bases and the J gene lost 0 bases, with 3 bases spanning the gap. As DNA, the CDR3 is TGTGCCAGAAGCTTGGACGTGAACACTGAAGCTTTCTTT. The encoded protein is CARSLDVNTEAFF.

The chain combines TRBV18 with TRBJ1-4, with no clear D. CDR1 and CDR2 from the germline V gene are KGHSH and LQKENI. V lost 2 bases to trimming and J lost 7 bases, with 14 bases between them. This CDR3 contains 15 residues. The CDR3 loop is CASSPRPRGGEKLFF. CDR3 in DNA: TGTGCCAGCTCACCAAGACCCCGCGGAGGTGAAAAACTGTTTTTT.

This rearrangement joins TRBV7-8 to TRBJ2-7, with a tentative D call TRBD2 (7 bases). Trimming pared 0 bases from V and 3 bases from J, leaving 9 bases between. CDR3 length equals 14 residues. Germline CDR1 reads SGHVS; CDR2 reads FQNEAQ. The CDR3 nucleotides read TGTGCCAGCAGCTTAGCGGGGGGGCGCTACGAGCAGTACTTC. As protein: CASSLAGGRYEQYF. Filled out from reference TRBV7-8 and TRBJ2-7, the complete variable domain reads GAGVSQSPRYKVAKRGQDVALRCDPISGHVSLFWYQQALGQGPEFLTYFQNEAQLDKSGLPSDRFFAERPEGSVSTLKIQRTQQEDSAVYLCASSLAGGRYEQYFGPGTRLTVT.

This rearrangement joins TRBV6-1 to TRBJ1-4; the D gene is possibly TRBD1 (5 bases). This CDR3 spans 14 amino acids. CDR1 is MNHNS, CDR2 SASEGT, per germline. V was cut by 3 bases and J by 5 bases, with 10 bases left in between. In DNA, the CDR3 is TGTGCCAGCAGTGACGGGGGGTCGAATGAAAAACTGTTTTTT. Translating it yields CASSDGGSNEKLFF.

There are a few counts of this clone. CDR3 sequence: CASSETRGLADYNEQFF. CDR3 bases: TGTGCCAGCAGTGAAACTCGGGGCCTAGCAGACTACAATGAGCAGTTCTTC. The genes are TRBV2 and TRBJ2-1; D might be TRBD1 or TRBD2, each matching 5 bases. The V end lost 2 bases, the J end lost 3 bases, and 17 bases lay between the germline ends. The CDR3 extends over 17 amino acids. From germline, CDR1 is SNHLY and CDR2 FYNNEI.

The gene calls are TRBV18 and TRBJ1-5, with a possible D match to TRBD1 (5 bases). The CDR3 runs to 15 residues. The V gene's germline CDR1 is KGHSH and CDR2 LQKENI. V dropped 0 bases and J dropped 6 bases, with 12 bases sitting between them. This CDR3 is CASSPPGRVTQPQHF. The CDR3 DNA follows: TGTGCCAGCTCACCACCGGGCAGGGTCACTCAGCCCCAGCATTTT.

The rearrangement joins TRBV5-1 to TRBJ2-7; possible D gene TRBD1, 6 bases. Germline CDR1 is SGHRS and CDR2 is YFSETQ. Trimming left V 0 bases short and J 3 bases short, with 13 bases between. There are 15 residues in the CDR3. This CDR3 reads CASSLAPGQSYEQYF. The CDR3 DNA is TGCGCCAGCAGCTTGGCTCCCGGACAGAGCTACGAGCAGTACTTC.

This clone was observed once. The rearrangement uses TRBV30 and TRBJ1-2; D possibly corresponds to TRBD1 (6 bases). V lost 0 bases and J 5 bases, leaving 16 bases between the germline ends. The germline V gene has CDR1 GTSNPN and CDR2 SVGIG (reference sequence). The CDR3 length is 15 residues. The CDR3 nucleotides are TGTGCCTGGAGTGTACGGGGGCGCGATTATTATGGCTACACCTTC. As protein: CAWSVRGRDYYGYTF.

J is TRBJ2-1 and V is TRBV28, with TRBD2 identical over 11 bases. Per the germline V gene, CDR1 is MDHEN and CDR2 is SYDVKM. With V trimmed by 6 bases and J by 7 bases, 5 bases remained unmatched. The CDR3 length is 14 residues. The CDR3 nucleotides are TGTGCCAGCAGACGGGGACTAGCGGTTAATGAGCAGTTCTTC. Its translation: CASRRGLAVNEQFF.

The rearrangement uses TRBV11-1 and TRBJ1-1, with TRBD1 as a possible D gene (6 bases). The V gene's germline CDR1 is SGHAT and CDR2 FQDESV (reference sequence). CDR3 length: 15 amino acids. The V gene lost 2 bases and the J gene lost 4 bases, with 14 bases spanning the gap. The CDR3 DNA is TGTGCCAGCAGCTTATACGGGGGGGGCCGCACTGAAGCTTTCTTT. Translating gives CASSLYGGGRTEAFF.

This chain uses TRBV7-2 with TRBJ2-1, with D unclear. Looked up from germline, CDR1 is SGHTA and CDR2 is FQGNSA. CDR3 length: 12 amino acids. Trimming left V 3 bases short and J 7 bases short, with 7 bases between. CDR3 nucleotide sequence: TGTGCCAGCAGCTTGGACGAAAATGAGCAGTTCTTC. Amino acids: CASSLDENEQFF.

The chain employs TRBV5-5 and TRBJ1-1; 7 positions agree with TRBD1. From germline, CDR1 is SGHKS and CDR2 YYEKEE (reference sequence). The CDR3 length is 15 residues. Trimming cost V 3 bases and J 2 bases; bases outside gene matches: 7. CDR3 loop: CASSYIGGPNTEAFF. The CDR3 coding sequence is TGTGCCAGCAGCTACATAGGGGGCCCAAACACTGAAGCTTTCTTT.

J is TRBJ2-7 and V is TRBV7-9; unclear D gene. Per germline, CDR1 SEHNR and CDR2 FQNEAQ (reference sequence). This CDR3 spans 15 amino acids. Trimming removed 1 base from V and 2 bases from J, with 12 bases in between. The CDR3 spells CASSLVSAQAYEQYF. The DNA of the CDR3 is TGTGCCAGCAGCTTAGTAAGCGCCCAAGCCTACGAGCAGTACTTC.

The chain carries TRBV12-5 and TRBJ1-2; the match to TRBD1 covers 8 bases. CDR3 length equals 17 residues. V shed 1 base and J 3 bases; nucleotides not matched to a gene: 10. The germline gives CDR1 LGHNT, CDR2 FRNRAP. The CDR3 region is CASGLGGGAGGDYGYTF. In DNA, the CDR3 is TGTGCTAGTGGTTTGGGGGGCGGCGCAGGGGGCGACTATGGCTACACCTTC. The complete variable domain, with remaining parts taken from reference TRBV12-5 and TRBJ1-2, reads DARVTQTPRHKVTEMGQEVTMRCQPILGHNTVFWYRQTMMQGLELLAYFRNRAPLDDSGMPKDRFSAEMPDATLATLKIQPSEPRDSAVYFCASGLGGGAGGDYGYTFGSGTRLTVV.

V gene TRBV28 combines with J gene TRBJ2-1; 10 bases align to TRBD2. The CDR3 extends over 18 amino acids. CDR1 and CDR2 (germline): MDHEN, SYDVKM. The V gene end was trimmed by 4 bases and the J gene end by 8 bases; junction bases not matched to a gene: 17. The CDR3 bases are TGTGCCAGCAGTTCCTCATGGACTAGCGGTTCCGGTGGTGATGAGCAGTTCTTC. It encodes CASSSSWTSGSGGDEQFF.

This chain joins TRBV6-4 and TRBJ2-1, with TRBD2 matching 9 bases. Trimming at V came to 2 bases and at J to 7 bases, leaving 6 bases not matched to a gene. Germline V lookup: CDR1 MRHNA, CDR2 SNTAGT. There are 15 residues in the CDR3. CDR3 nucleotide sequence: TGTGCCAGCAGTGACCTACTAGCGGGTTCAAATGAGCAGTTCTTC. Its protein product is CASSDLLAGSNEQFF.

The chain is built from TRBV28 and TRBJ2-1; TRBD1 aligns across 9 bases. The CDR3 covers 16 residues. Germline V gene sequence: CDR1 MDHEN, CDR2 SYDVKM. Germline trimming cut 8 bases from V and 7 bases from J; bases unmatched to any gene: 15. For the CDR3, the DNA is TGTGCCAGCGGCACCACGGACAGGGGAGTTTCTAATGAGCAGTTCTTC. Protein sequence: CASGTTDRGVSNEQFF.

This clone was found a few times. This rearrangement joins TRBV29-1 to TRBJ2-3; TRBD2 matches at 10 bases. Germline CDR1 and CDR2: SQVTM and ANQGSEA. V gave up 7 bases and J gave up 5 bases; unmatched junction bases: 0. CDR3 length equals 11 residues. This CDR3 is CSGLAGDTQYF. As DNA, the CDR3 is TGCAGCGGACTAGCGGGAGATACGCAGTATTTT.

This clone has just one count. The gene calls are TRBV9 and TRBJ1-1, with unresolved D. The CDR3 is made up of 12 amino acids. The V gene's germline CDR1 is SGDLS and CDR2 YYNGEE. Trimming took 3 bases from V and 5 from J, leaving 8 bases between them. The CDR3: CASSAVSTEAFF. CDR3 nucleotides: TGTGCCAGCAGCGCCGTAAGTACTGAAGCTTTCTTT. Full variable domain (missing parts from reference TRBV9 and TRBJ1-1): DSGVTQTPKHLITATGQRVTLRCSPRSGDLSVYWYQQSLDQGLQFLIQYYNGEERAKGNILERFSAQQFPDLHSELNLSSLELGDSALYFCASSAVSTEAFFGQGTRLTVV.

The rearrangement joins TRBV29-1 to TRBJ2-7; D is possibly TRBD2 (5 bases). CDR3 length: 13 residues. The germline gives CDR1 SQVTM, CDR2 ANQGSEA. Trimming pared 6 bases from V and 11 bases from J, leaving 23 bases between. The CDR3 DNA reads as TGCAGCGTCGGGGATTTGGCCCACAATTGGGAGTACTTC. This gives the protein CSVGDLAHNWEYF.

The V call is TRBV4-1, the J call TRBJ2-1; 9 bases are a match to TRBD2. From germline, CDR1 is MGHRA and CDR2 YSYEKL. This CDR3 has 14 amino acids. After removal of 0 bases from V and 6 bases from J, the junction contained 0 bases not matched to a gene. The DNA of the CDR3 is TGCGCCAGCAGCCAAGATAGCGGGAGCAATGAGCAGTTCTTC. It yields the protein CASSQDSGSNEQFF.